A single sample gave rise to the 32 T cell receptor beta chains below, sequenced in a study of regulatory T cells in long-lasting Graves disease. Time point defined: persistent/refractory GD, antithyroid drugs over 5 years with positive TRAb. From PBMCs, RNA was extracted and then used to make the TCR library. With iRepertoire HTBI primers and Arm-PCR of CDR3 regions, TCR beta libraries were built. TCRdb processed the multiplex PCR reads anew with MiXCR; each CDR3 protein has one entry. The table has about 470,000 distinct CDR3 sequences, about 20% seen once. Sequenced material: peripheral blood mononuclear cells (PBMCs), taken when the disease was refractory, from a patient treated with antithyroid drugs. These TCRs come from a female donor with Graves disease.

This clonotype was detected a few times. V is TRBV10-2 and J is TRBJ2-7; tentatively, D is TRBD2 (5 bases). V was pared by 2 bases and J by 4 bases, with 9 bases between. The CDR3 is made up of 13 amino acids. Germline loops: CDR1 WSHSY, CDR2 SAAADI. The CDR3, as DNA: TGCGCCAGCAGTGAGACGAGGAGGTACGAGCAGTACTTC. It specifies CASSETRRYEQYF.

This chain links TRBV15 with TRBJ1-1, with 9 bases aligning to TRBD1. The CDR3 runs to 18 residues. The V gene end was trimmed by 6 bases and the J gene end by 4 bases; junction bases not matched to a gene: 18. Germline CDR1 reads LNHNV; CDR2 reads YYDKDF (reference sequence). The CDR3 bases are TGTGCCACCAGTAAACCGGGACAGGGCCAATCTGGTGGCACTGAAGCTTTCTTT. Amino acid sequence: CATSKPGQGQSGGTEAFF.

This clonotype occurred many times. The V call is TRBV19, the J call TRBJ2-7; no clear D. CDR1 LNHDA and CDR2 SQIVND come from the germline V gene (reference sequence). V was shortened by 3 bases and J by 0 bases, with 6 bases between the two germline ends. CDR3 length: 13 amino acids. The CDR3 here is CASSIDGSYEQYF. The CDR3 DNA follows: TGTGCCAGTAGTATCGACGGCTCCTACGAGCAGTACTTC. Full variable domain (remainder filled in from reference TRBV19 and TRBJ2-7): DGGITQSPKYLFRKEGQNVTLSCEQNLNHDAMYWYRQDPGQGLRLIYYSQIVNDFQKGDIAEGYSVSREKKESFPLTVTSAQKNPTAFYLCASSIDGSYEQYFGPGTRLTVT.

This clonotype was seen more than once but under ten times. This chain joins TRBV7-6 and TRBJ2-3, with 7 bases identical to TRBD2. CDR3 length: 16 amino acids. Germline CDR1 SGHVS, CDR2 FNYEAQ. Losses at the gene ends were 3 bases for V and 1 base for J; bases not matched to a gene: 7. The CDR3: CASSLTTSGGTDTQYF. In DNA form, the CDR3 reads TGTGCCAGCAGCTTGACCACAAGCGGGGGCACAGATACGCAGTATTTT.

This clonotype was seen only a few times. This sequence joins TRBV6-4 and TRBJ1-6; a possible D gene is TRBD1 (6 bases). Per the germline V gene, CDR1 is MRHNA and CDR2 is SNTAGT. The CDR3 runs 14 residues. V dropped 9 bases and J dropped 2 bases, with 11 bases sitting between them. The DNA of the CDR3 is TGTGCCAGTTCTGGACAGCCCTATAATTCACCCCTCCACTTT. This sequence encodes CASSGQPYNSPLHF.

This clonotype appeared a few times. The J gene is TRBJ2-3, the V gene TRBV28; no clear D gene. V shed 8 bases and J shed 2 bases, with 8 bases lying between them. The CDR3 loop spans 12 amino acids. Germline assignment: CDR1 MDHEN and CDR2 SYDVKM. The CDR3 reads CASGPNTDTQYF. The CDR3 nucleotides are TGTGCCAGCGGACCGAACACAGATACGCAGTATTTT.

A few counts support this clonotype. The J gene is TRBJ1-1, the V gene TRBV28, with D tentatively TRBD1 (5 bases). Trimming removed 2 bases at V and 0 bases at J, with 13 bases between. The germline V gene encodes CDR1 MDHEN and CDR2 SYDVKM. The CDR3 has 16 residues. CDR3 protein: CASSLVGAGMNTEAFF. The DNA for the CDR3 is TGTGCCAGCAGTTTAGTAGGGGCGGGGATGAACACTGAAGCTTTCTTT.

This clonotype occurred many times. This chain uses TRBV6-1 with TRBJ2-7; a possible D gene is TRBD2 (6 bases). The CDR3 is made up of 14 amino acids. Germline loops: CDR1 MNHNS, CDR2 SASEGT. Deletions cut 8 bases from V and 0 bases from J, with 14 bases between. CDR3 nucleotide sequence: TGTGCCAGCTCCGCCCCGGGACTCTCCTACGAGCAGTACTTC. Its translation: CASSAPGLSYEQYF.

This clonotype was picked up many times. V and J are TRBV20-1 and TRBJ1-2; D unresolved. The length of the CDR3 is 13 residues. Germline CDR1 DFQATT, CDR2 SNEGSKA (reference sequence). Trimming took off 3 bases at V and 4 bases at J, with 12 bases between the two ends. In nucleotides, the CDR3 is TGCAGTGCTAGCGACAAGGGATCCTATGGCTACACCTTC. Amino acid sequence: CSASDKGSYGYTF.

In this sample, this clonotype turned up a few times. V and J are TRBV11-2 and TRBJ2-2; D is unclear. Germline-derived CDR1 and CDR2 are SGHAT and FQNNGV. The ends were cut back, 0 bases at V and 8 bases at J, with 10 bases in the middle. This CDR3 has 14 amino acids. CDR3 nucleotide sequence: TGTGCCAGCAGCTTAGATTCGGGCCGGGGGGAGCTGTTTTTT. Translation: CASSLDSGRGELFF.

In this sample, this clonotype turned up a few times. The chain employs TRBV3-2 and TRBJ1-1; the D call in the table, TRBD1, was not verified against the DNA. TRBV3-2 is described as a pseudogene. The CDR3 spans 19 residues. The CDR3 loop reads CASSQLARHRDRGGGEAFF. CDR3 in DNA: TGTGCCAGCAGCCAACTGGCAAGACACCGGGACAGGGGGGGGGGTGAAGCTTTCTTT.

The chain is built from TRBV5-1 and TRBJ2-5; 14 bases align to TRBD2. There are 18 residues in the CDR3. Germline trimming cut 4 bases from V and 1 base from J; bases unmatched to any gene: 9. Germline CDR1 reads SGHRS; CDR2 reads YFSETQ. The CDR3 is CASSIPGLAGATQETQYF. The CDR3 DNA sequence: TGCGCCAGCAGCATCCCGGGACTAGCGGGAGCCACCCAAGAGACCCAGTACTTC. Full variable domain (missing parts from reference TRBV5-1 and TRBJ2-5): KAGVTQTPRYLIKTRGQQVTLSCSPISGHRSVSWYQQTPGQGLQFLFEYFSETQRNKGNFPGRFSGRQFSNSRSEMNVSTLELGDSALYLCASSIPGLAGATQETQYFGPGTRLLVL.

Many counts were recorded for this clonotype. V usage is TRBV6-5 and J usage is TRBJ1-1; TRBD1 might be the D (6 bases). With 0 bases removed from V and 4 bases from J, the gap between germline ends came to 12 bases. The germline CDR1 and CDR2 sequences are MNHEY and SVGAGI. The length of the CDR3 is 15 residues. The DNA for the CDR3 is TGTGCCAGCAGTTACTCCAGGGGAAAGAGCACTGAAGCTTTCTTT. It codes for CASSYSRGKSTEAFF.

This clonotype was detected ten times or more. This chain uses TRBV28 with TRBJ2-5, with TRBD2 identical over 7 bases. Germline V gives CDR1 MDHEN, CDR2 SYDVKM. The CDR3 is 15 amino acids. V was pared by 6 bases and J by 5 bases, with 12 bases of the junction left unmatched. This chain's CDR3 is CASRASGPVTETQYF. Written as DNA, the CDR3 is TGTGCCAGCAGGGCTAGCGGCCCGGTAACGGAGACCCAGTACTTC.

J is TRBJ1-1 and V is TRBV5-4; D is unresolved. There are 14 residues in the CDR3. Germline values: CDR1 SGHNT, CDR2 YYREEE (reference sequence). The V end was cut by 7 bases, the J end by 2 bases, with 15 bases between. CDR3 residues: CASRASGDNTEAFF. For the CDR3, the DNA is TGTGCCAGCCGGGCCAGTGGGGATAACACTGAAGCTTTCTTT.

This clonotype was picked up a small number of times. This chain uses TRBV4-3 with TRBJ2-5, with D unclear. CDR3 length equals 14 residues. The germline V and J ends were trimmed by 0 bases and 0 bases, with 5 bases remaining between them. Germline V gives CDR1 LGHNA, CDR2 YSLEER. Here the CDR3 reads CASSQDKYQETQYF. CDR3 nucleotide sequence: TGCGCCAGCAGCCAAGATAAGTACCAAGAGACCCAGTACTTC.

The sample holds many counts of this clonotype. This chain links TRBV29-1 with TRBJ2-5; no definite D call. The CDR3 is 13 residues long. Germline assignment: CDR1 SQVTM and CDR2 ANQGSEA. The V and J ends lost 7 bases and 4 bases respectively, with 16 bases between them. The CDR3 loop is CSATPTARETQYF. DNA of the CDR3: TGCAGCGCCACCCCCACCGCGAGAGAGACCCAGTACTTC.

This rearrangement joins TRBV7-9 to TRBJ2-5; D assignment may be TRBD1 or TRBD2 (6 bases each). V was pared by 1 base and J by 4 bases, with 13 bases between. Germline V gene sequence: CDR1 SEHNR, CDR2 FQNEAQ (reference sequence). The CDR3 has 15 residues. Written as DNA, the CDR3 is TGTGCCAGCAGCTTAGTGGTCGGGGGCGGAGAGACCCAGTACTTC. Protein sequence: CASSLVVGGGETQYF.

This clonotype has ten or more counts. This chain links TRBV2 with TRBJ2-5; tentative D call: TRBD2 (5 bases). CDR1 is SNHLY and CDR2 is FYNNEI in the germline V gene. The CDR3 has 14 residues. Trimming removed 7 bases from V and 5 bases from J, with 17 bases in between. Here the CDR3 DNA reads TGTGCCAGCACCGGGCCCCTGGAGGAGGAGACCCAGTACTTC. Amino acids: CASTGPLEEETQYF.

This clonotype was recorded at least ten times. The rearrangement uses TRBV5-6 and TRBJ1-5; TRBD1 is a possible D gene (5 bases). The germline V gene encodes CDR1 SGHDT and CDR2 YYEEEE. This CDR3 region has 15 residues. V was shortened by 0 bases and J by 5 bases, with 12 bases between the two germline ends. The CDR3 bases are TGTGCCAGCAGCTTGGCCGGGCAGGGCCATCAGCCCCAGCATTTT. It encodes CASSLAGQGHQPQHF.

Notes on this clonotype: A single base separates this from a much larger clone, so it may be a read error. The rearrangement uses TRBV28 and TRBJ2-5; D is uncertain. The germline V gene encodes CDR1 MDHEN and CDR2 SYDVKM. The CDR3 runs 11 residues. The V end was cut by 11 bases, the J end by 5 bases, with 12 bases between. Here the CDR3 DNA reads TGTGCCTGCACGGATCGGGAGACCCAGTACTTC. Translation gives CACTDRETQYF.

This sequence joins TRBV19 and TRBJ2-2, with unresolved D. This CDR3 spans 15 amino acids. V lost 7 bases and J 0 bases, leaving 12 bases between the germline ends. Germline V lookup: CDR1 LNHDA, CDR2 SQIVND (reference sequence). CDR3 protein: CASIRRLANTGELFF. CDR3 nucleotides: TGTGCCAGTATACGGCGACTCGCGAACACCGGGGAGCTGTTTTTT.

The chain recombines TRBV3-1 with TRBJ1-3; 9 bases agree with TRBD1. The CDR3 is 14 residues long. Germline V gives CDR1 LGHDT, CDR2 YNNKEL (reference sequence). Trimming at V came to 4 bases and at J to 5 bases, leaving 3 bases not matched to a gene. The CDR3 here is CASSPGTGRNTIYF. CDR3 DNA sequence: TGTGCCAGCAGCCCGGGGACAGGGCGAAACACCATATATTTT.

Concerning this clonotype: The CDR3 does not end in the conserved phenylalanine or tryptophan, so this is likely a read error. V and J are TRBV10-3 and TRBJ1-1; D unclear. CDR1 and CDR2 (germline): ENHRY, SYGVKD. The CDR3 has 13 residues. The V end was cut by 5 bases, the J end by 1 base, with 8 bases between. CDR3 sequence (DNA): TGTGCCATCAGTAGGGTCTGGAACACTGAAGCTTTCTCT. This gives the protein CAISRVWNTEAFS.

This clonotype was counted at least ten times. The chain is built from TRBV7-9 and TRBJ2-2; 8 bases line up with TRBD1. This CDR3 contains 15 residues. V shed 5 bases, J shed 1 base, and the junction held 3 bases outside the gene matches. Germline CDR1 reads SEHNR; CDR2 reads FQNEAQ (reference sequence). CDR3 in DNA: TGTGCCAGCAGCCGGACAGGGTTGAACACCGGGGAGCTGTTTTTT. It specifies CASSRTGLNTGELFF.

V and J are TRBV20-1 and TRBJ2-1; maybe TRBD2 (5 bases). Trimming took 2 bases from V and 7 from J, leaving 6 bases between them. The CDR3 loop spans 11 amino acids. The V gene's germline CDR1 is DFQATT and CDR2 SNEGSKA (reference sequence). For the CDR3, the DNA is TGCAGTGCTAGACCGGGAAATGAGCAGTTCTTC. This gives the protein CSARPGNEQFF.

This rearrangement joins TRBV5-1 to TRBJ2-5, with D uncertain. CDR1 and CDR2 (germline): SGHRS, YFSETQ. This CDR3 region has 13 residues. Trimming cost V 0 bases and J 4 bases, with 7 bases left between them. The CDR3 loop is CASSLAIAETQYF. The CDR3 coding sequence is TGCGCCAGCAGCTTGGCTATCGCAGAGACCCAGTACTTC.

The chain recombines TRBV6-5 with TRBJ2-6, with D uncertain. Trimming took off 4 bases at V and 4 bases at J, with 14 bases between the two ends. In germline, CDR1 is MNHEY, CDR2 SVGAGI. This CDR3 spans 16 amino acids. This CDR3 is CASSSRMGYGANVLTF. The CDR3 DNA follows: TGTGCCAGCAGTTCCCGAATGGGTTACGGGGCCAACGTCCTGACTTTC.

This clonotype was seen at least ten times. This sequence joins TRBV6-1 and TRBJ1-1; D may be TRBD1 (6 bases). The CDR3 is made up of 12 amino acids. Germline assignment: CDR1 MNHNS and CDR2 SASEGT. The germline V and J ends were trimmed by 6 bases and 7 bases, with 12 bases remaining between them. The CDR3 region has the DNA TGTGCCAGCAGATCCCGACAGGTTGAAGCTTTCTTT. Protein: CASRSRQVEAFF.

This clonotype was counted once. This rearrangement joins TRBV6-5 to TRBJ2-7; 14 bases match TRBD2. The germline gives CDR1 MNHEY, CDR2 SVGAGI. The CDR3 has 16 amino acids. V was pared by 0 bases and J by 6 bases, with 4 bases of the junction left unmatched. The CDR3 region has the DNA TGTGCCAGCAGTTACTCCCCCGGGACTAGCGGGAGCGAGCAGTACTTC. Its protein is CASSYSPGTSGSEQYF.

Written as DNA, the CDR3 is TGTGCCAGCAGTTTTTATAGCGGGAGTCCCTACAATGAGCAGTTCTTC. It specifies CASSFYSGSPYNEQFF. The rearrangement joins TRBV12-3 or TRBV12-4 to TRBJ2-1, with TRBD2 identical over 9 bases. V was pared by 3 bases and J by 2 bases, with 5 bases of the junction left unmatched. This CDR3 region has 16 residues.

This clonotype was counted between two and nine times. V is TRBV19 and J is TRBJ1-6; the match to TRBD1 covers 9 bases. Per germline, CDR1 LNHDA and CDR2 SQIVND (reference sequence). There are 14 residues in the CDR3. Germline trimming cut 6 bases from V and 5 bases from J; bases unmatched to any gene: 2. The CDR3 loop is CASRRQGDNSPLHF. As DNA, the CDR3 is TGTGCCAGTAGACGACAGGGGGATAATTCACCCCTCCACTTT.